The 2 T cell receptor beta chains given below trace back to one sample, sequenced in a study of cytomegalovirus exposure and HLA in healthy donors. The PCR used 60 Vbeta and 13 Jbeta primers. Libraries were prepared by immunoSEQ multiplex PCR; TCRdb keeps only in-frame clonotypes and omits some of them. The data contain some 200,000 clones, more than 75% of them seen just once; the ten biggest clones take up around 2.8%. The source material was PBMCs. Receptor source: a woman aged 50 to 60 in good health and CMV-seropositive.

This CDR3 reads CASSQDAYRDRVNYNEQFF. The CDR3 DNA is TGTGCCAGCAGCCAAGATGCCTACCGGGACAGGGTCAATTACAATGAGCAGTTCTTC. The chain joins TRBV4-2 to TRBJ2-1; TRBD1 matches at 9 bases. The CDR3 spans 19 residues. V gave up 0 bases and J gave up 4 bases; unmatched junction bases: 13. Germline CDR1 is LGHNA and CDR2 is YNFKEQ.

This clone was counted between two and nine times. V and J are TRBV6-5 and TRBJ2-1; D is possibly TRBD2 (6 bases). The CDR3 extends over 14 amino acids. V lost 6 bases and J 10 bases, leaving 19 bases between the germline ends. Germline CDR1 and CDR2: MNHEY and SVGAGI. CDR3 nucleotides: TGTGCCAGCAGAAGGGACTTCGAACCATCAGAGCAGTTCTTC. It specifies CASRRDFEPSEQFF.